These 25 T cell receptor beta chains came from one sample sequenced in a study of blood T cell repertoires in COVID-19 (TCRdb year 2020). The library came from the immunoSEQ multiplex PCR assay. Drawn from immuneACCESS, this table holds only the in-frame rearrangements with V and J called that TCRdb kept. Clones are partly lost; checked studies trace under half to an unresolved V gene and leave the rest unexplained. This sample gives hundreds of thousands of clones in total; roughly 90% of them show up just once. Around 1.2% of the sample goes to the ten largest clones. Material: peripheral blood. All receptors derive from a man in his forties or fifties with acute or convalescent COVID-19.

This chain uses TRBV27 with TRBJ1-1; the D gene is possibly TRBD1 (6 bases). V was cut by 1 base and J by 5 bases, with 11 bases left in between. Germline V CDR1 and CDR2: MNHEY, SMNVEV (reference sequence). There are 14 residues in the CDR3. For the CDR3, the DNA is TGTGCCAGCAGTTTATATCAGGGGAGTACTGAAGCTTTCTTT. Protein sequence: CASSLYQGSTEAFF.

This clone was recorded only once. V gene TRBV5-8 combines with J gene TRBJ2-5; TRBD2 agrees at 8 bases. The CDR3 is made up of 16 amino acids. V gave up 3 bases and J gave up 2 bases; unmatched junction bases: 9. The V gene's germline CDR1 is SGHTS and CDR2 YDEGEE. CDR3 coding DNA: TGTGCCAGCAGCTCTGGACTAGCCGTTACTCAAGAGACCCAGTACTTC. This codes for CASSSGLAVTQETQYF.

This chain joins TRBV28 and TRBJ1-2, with 9 bases fitting TRBD1. J lost 4 bases, V lost 6 bases, and 12 bases had no gene match. The germline V gene has CDR1 MDHEN and CDR2 SYDVKM. This CDR3 contains 16 residues. In nucleotides, the CDR3 is TGTGCCAGCAGCGACGCGGACAGGGGTGCTGCCTATGGCTACACCTTC. It codes for CASSDADRGAAYGYTF.

CDR3: CASSDGSGSQPQHF. The DNA for the CDR3 is TGTGCCAGCAGTGATGGGTCCGGGTCTCAGCCCCAGCATTTT. This chain joins TRBV2 and TRBJ1-5; D gene unclear. Germline V lookup: CDR1 SNHLY, CDR2 FYNNEI. There are 14 residues in the CDR3. V gave up 3 bases and J gave up 6 bases, with 12 bases separating them.

The table lists this clone with a few counts. The CDR3 region has the DNA TGTGCCAGCAGCGTACGGGGGGCGGGCACAGATACGCAGTATTTT. Translation gives CASSVRGAGTDTQYF. This chain uses TRBV9 with TRBJ2-3; possible D gene TRBD2, 7 bases. The germline CDR1 and CDR2 sequences are SGDLS and YYNGEE. V was trimmed by 1 base and J by 1 base, leaving 10 bases between them. The CDR3 runs 15 residues.

The CDR3 region has the DNA TGTGCCAGCAGCTTCATTAATGAAAAACTGTTTTTT. This codes for CASSFINEKLFF. The J gene is TRBJ1-4, the V gene TRBV7-9; D gene uncertain. The CDR3 is 12 amino acids. V was cut by 3 bases and J by 4 bases, with 3 bases left in between. The germline V gene encodes CDR1 SEHNR and CDR2 FQNEAQ (reference sequence). The entire variable domain, with the rest obtained from reference TRBV7-9 and TRBJ1-4, is as follows: DTGVSQNPRHKITKRGQNVTFRCDPISEHNRLYWYRQTLGQGPEFLTYFQNEAQLEKSRLLSDRFSAERPKGSFSTLEIQRTEQGDSAMYLCASSFINEKLFFGSGTQLSVL.

This clone was detected a few times. The V and J genes are TRBV29-1 and TRBJ1-2, with TRBD1 as a possible D gene (6 bases). This CDR3 is 14 amino acids long. V dropped 6 bases and J dropped 0 bases, with 14 bases sitting between them. CDR1 SQVTM and CDR2 ANQGSEA come from the germline V gene. The CDR3 nucleotides are TGCAGCGTCCGACCCGGACAGTCTAACTATGGCTACACCTTC. Its translation is CSVRPGQSNYGYTF.

V usage is TRBV28 and J usage is TRBJ2-7, with D unclear. CDR1 and CDR2 (germline): MDHEN, SYDVKM. The CDR3 sequence is 17 residues long. Trimming cost V 6 bases and J 1 base, with 22 bases left between them. Here the CDR3 reads CASSHFQVVYVSYEQYF. The CDR3 DNA reads TGTGCCAGCAGCCATTTCCAGGTGGTATATGTTTCCTACGAGCAGTACTTC.

This clone was seen at least ten times. The chain uses TRBV5-1 and TRBJ2-7, with 10 bases aligning to TRBD2. Trimming at V came to 0 bases and at J to 4 bases, leaving 1 base not matched to a gene. The germline gives CDR1 SGHRS, CDR2 YFSETQ. The CDR3 has 14 residues. This CDR3 reads CASSLASGRYEQYF. The CDR3, as DNA: TGCGCCAGCAGCTTGGCTAGCGGGAGATACGAGCAGTACTTC.

This clone has just one count. The rearrangement uses TRBV3-1 (or the pseudogene TRBV3-2) and TRBJ1-3; D may be TRBD1 (5 bases). The V gene's germline CDR1 is LGHDT and CDR2 YNNKEL (reference sequence). V was pared by 2 bases and J by 1 base, with 21 bases between. CDR3 length equals 19 residues. In DNA, the CDR3 is TGTGCCAGCAGCCAAAGGGGCCTTTATGCCAGGGATTCTGGAAACACCATATATTTT. This translates into CASSQRGLYARDSGNTIYF.

This chain connects TRBV28 to TRBJ2-5; 12 bases are a match to TRBD1. CDR3 length equals 16 residues. Per the germline V gene, CDR1 is MDHEN and CDR2 is SYDVKM. V gave up 5 bases and J gave up 3 bases; unmatched junction bases: 7. The CDR3 sequence: CASSRPGQGAKETQYF. The CDR3 DNA is TGTGCCAGCAGTCGGCCGGGACAGGGGGCGAAAGAGACCCAGTACTTC.

The chain carries TRBV7-9 and TRBJ1-5; no clear D. Looked up from germline, CDR1 is SEHNR and CDR2 is FQNEAQ (reference sequence). This CDR3 contains 14 residues. Trimming stripped 5 bases from V and 3 bases from J, with 11 bases between. The CDR3 DNA sequence: TGTGCCAGCAGCCATGGGAGGGCCAATCAGCCCCAGCATTTT. Its protein is CASSHGRANQPQHF.

The V call is TRBV30, the J call TRBJ2-7, with D perhaps TRBD2 (7 bases). Germline values: CDR1 GTSNPN, CDR2 SVGIG (reference sequence). The length of the CDR3 is 14 residues. Trimming took 4 bases from V and 0 from J, leaving 13 bases between them. The DNA for the CDR3 is TGTGCCTGGACCGGGGGGCCCCTCTCCTACGAGCAGTACTTC. Translating it yields CAWTGGPLSYEQYF.

This chain uses TRBV25-1 with TRBJ1-2; D is unresolved. Germline-derived CDR1 and CDR2 are MGHDK and SYGVNS. With 6 bases removed from V and 3 bases from J, the gap between germline ends came to 8 bases. The CDR3 has 12 residues. The CDR3 is CASRADDYGYTF. CDR3 nucleotide sequence: TGTGCCAGCAGAGCGGATGACTATGGCTACACCTTC.

The gene calls are TRBV2 and TRBJ1-4; maybe TRBD1 (5 bases). V shed 6 bases and J shed 8 bases, with 19 bases lying between them. There are 15 residues in the CDR3. CDR1 and CDR2 from the germline V gene are SNHLY and FYNNEI. DNA of the CDR3: TGTGCCAGCAGCGCCTATGGGAGGGGCGGCGAAAAACTGTTTTTT. Translated, it gives CASSAYGRGGEKLFF.

This chain joins TRBV28 and TRBJ1-1; 8 bases are shared with TRBD1. CDR3 length: 15 residues. Germline loops: CDR1 MDHEN, CDR2 SYDVKM. V lost 6 bases to trimming and J lost 5 bases; unmatched junction nucleotides: 11. The CDR3: CASSTTRTGRTEAFF. The DNA of the CDR3 is TGTGCCAGCAGCACTACCCGGACAGGGAGGACTGAAGCTTTCTTT.

The V call is TRBV6-2 or TRBV6-3, the J call TRBJ2-1; possible D gene TRBD2, 6 bases. The length of the CDR3 is 14 residues. Looked up from germline, CDR1 is MNHEY and CDR2 is SVGEGT. Trimming removed 5 bases from V and 2 bases from J, with 10 bases in between. The CDR3 loop reads CASSRASAYNEQFF. The CDR3 nucleotides read TGTGCCAGCAGTAGGGCTAGCGCCTACAATGAGCAGTTCTTC.

The V call is TRBV6-1, the J call TRBJ2-5; the D gene is possibly TRBD2 (6 bases). There are 13 residues in the CDR3. Germline loops: CDR1 MNHNS, CDR2 SASEGT. Trimming removed 0 bases at V and 8 bases at J, with 10 bases between. The CDR3: CASSEAGGSTQYF. The CDR3 bases are TGTGCCAGCAGTGAAGCCGGGGGTTCAACCCAGTACTTC.

The chain has TRBV27 and TRBJ2-1; 9 bases match TRBD1. The V segment lost 6 bases and the J segment 2 bases; nucleotides outside the gene matches: 5. The germline CDR1 and CDR2 sequences are MNHEY and SMNVEV (reference sequence). The CDR3 sequence is 15 residues long. The CDR3 coding sequence is TGTGCCAGCAGGCCACGGGACAGGGCCTACAATGAGCAGTTCTTC. Encoded protein: CASRPRDRAYNEQFF.

This chain connects TRBV9 to TRBJ1-2, with 9 bases lining up with TRBD1. The CDR3 consists of 15 residues. V was pared by 0 bases and J by 8 bases, with 8 bases of the junction left unmatched. Germline V gene sequence: CDR1 SGDLS, CDR2 YYNGEE. The CDR3 coding sequence is TGTGCCAGCAGCGTAGTAGAGGGACAGGGCGGGGGCTACACCTTC. This translates into CASSVVEGQGGGYTF.

V and J are TRBV9 and TRBJ1-1; D gene ambiguous. The V end was cut by 2 bases, the J end by 4 bases, with 9 bases between. Germline assignment: CDR1 SGDLS and CDR2 YYNGEE. The CDR3 has 13 amino acids. CDR3 sequence (DNA): TGTGCCAGCAGCGTCGCGTGGAGCACTGAAGCTTTCTTT. Its protein is CASSVAWSTEAFF.

CDR3 residues: CASSFQGPPNTGELFF. As DNA, the CDR3 is TGCGCCAGCAGCTTCCAGGGGCCACCGAACACCGGGGAGCTGTTTTTT. The chain is built from TRBV5-1 and TRBJ2-2; D is possibly TRBD1 (6 bases). CDR1 and CDR2 (germline): SGHRS, YFSETQ. Deletions cut 2 bases from V and 0 bases from J, with 11 bases between. This CDR3 spans 16 amino acids. Complete variable domain (other parts from reference TRBV5-1 and TRBJ2-2): KAGVTQTPRYLIKTRGQQVTLSCSPISGHRSVSWYQQTPGQGLQFLFEYFSETQRNKGNFPGRFSGRQFSNSRSEMNVSTLELGDSALYLCASSFQGPPNTGELFFGEGSRLTVL.

This clone was observed a few times. The chain carries TRBV7-9 and TRBJ2-7; the D gene is possibly TRBD1 (5 bases). This CDR3 is 15 amino acids long. CDR1 is SEHNR, CDR2 FQNEAQ, per germline (reference sequence). Trimming stripped 2 bases from V and 5 bases from J, with 16 bases between. DNA of the CDR3: TGTGCCAGCAGCTTATCTCAGGGCTCCCTCCACGAGCAGTACTTC. Its protein is CASSLSQGSLHEQYF.

DNA for the CDR3: TGCGCCAGCAGTCGTCTGACAGGGAACACCGGGGAGCTGTTTTTT. Translating it yields CASSRLTGNTGELFF. The rearrangement uses TRBV5-1 and TRBJ2-2, with a tentative D call TRBD1 (6 bases). Deletions cut 5 bases from V and 1 base from J, with 12 bases between. The CDR3 has 15 amino acids. Germline CDR1 reads SGHRS; CDR2 reads YFSETQ.

This clone was found once. J is TRBJ2-2 and V is TRBV10-3, with 13 bases lining up with TRBD2. CDR1 ENHRY and CDR2 SYGVKD come from the germline V gene. This CDR3 spans 17 amino acids. V was pared by 6 bases and J by 0 bases, with 4 bases of the junction left unmatched. In nucleotides, the CDR3 is TGTGCCATCAGATCGACTAGCGGGGGGACGAACACCGGGGAGCTGTTTTTT. Translating it yields CAIRSTSGGTNTGELFF.